This note documents a single T cell receptor beta chain sequence. This receptor's antigen is unknown. Nothing much larger sits one base from this clone, and base qualities are not available. Enrolling through a virtual design, the prospective study's participants ranged in age from roughly 18 to 100 years and lived across approximately 25 United States geographic areas. Cohort assignment in the prospective study relied on participant-reported clinical history from a screening survey and a study questionnaire. Exposed participants were defined as having been in contact with someone with a PCR-confirmed or clinician-diagnosed COVID-19 case within 2 weeks of study entry. In the prospective study, mobile phlebotomists collected whole blood, serum and a nasopharyngeal or oropharyngeal swab from each participant. Prospective study participants could optionally give additional blood draws and questionnaires over an approximately two-month period. Prospective study blood samples were shipped either frozen or at room temperature before DNA extraction.

TCRbeta CDR3 regions were amplified from genomic DNA by means of the immunoSEQ Assay, a bias-controlled multiplex PCR. The paper's data handling went like this. The number of nucleated cells in each sample was estimated from the amplification of reference gene primers within the assay. To quantify the absolute abundance of each unique TCRbeta CDR3 rearrangement, sequence reads were collapsed and filtered. Productive Simpson clonality was computed per sample as the square root of Simpson's diversity index over productive rearrangements. The source is immuneACCESS, and TCRdb retained only in-frame sequences with V and J called. Part of the clones is not carried over; for the studies checked, unresolved V genes explain less than half of this, and the remainder is unexplained. Clone size and V and J calls were adopted from that table, with D and trimming inferred from the DNA. Recorded for this sample are some 300,000 clones; approximately 89% of them occurred a single time. Less than 3.5% of the sample lies in the top ten.

The germline V gene yields MGHRA for CDR1 and YSYEKL for CDR2. V was cut back by 0 bases and J by 7 bases, leaving a gap of 12 bases between them. From the cysteine up to the phenylalanine, the CDR3 has a length of 15 residues. Left in the record is the CDR3 DNA by itself, 45 bases read in frame from the first base. The source of the sample is a study of blood T cell repertoires in COVID-19 (dated by TCRdb to the early 2020s). About the study as a whole: Samples from collaborators originated in the United States, Italy and Spain and spanned both the acute and convalescent phases of COVID-19. The prospective study material was composed of cDNA or gDNA derived from T cells, B-cell-depleted T cells, or PBMCs. Subjects who had been exposed to COVID-19, were actively infected with it, or had recovered from it provided the deeply sampled blood TCRbeta repertoires that made up the dataset. The repertoires were released in a freely available public database meant as a resource for research on the immune response to SARS-CoV-2. The samples were drawn from two sources: the first 160 participants of the ongoing ImmuneRACE study, and fewer than 1,500 subjects contributed by 6 global collaborators. Nearly every sample came with metadata listing a de-identified subject ID, COVID-19 status, age in years and sex. Where available, HLA class I and class II types were taken from metadata supplied by the sample provider and were not determined by assay-based typing. Overall study outcomes, separate from this receptor: Clinical and demographic metadata were provided uncurated, with the amount varying by source and participant.

The receptor chain draws on TRBV4-1 and TRBJ2-2; TRBD2 might be the D gene, on 5 matching bases. The sample consisted of PBMCs or T cells enriched from blood (not recorded which). The sequence was collected from a woman aged 50 to 65 who had been exposed to COVID-19. The sequenced DNA: TGCGCCAGCAGCCAAGAGGGGAGCGGAGTCGGGGAGCTGTTTTTT. This yields the protein CASSQEGSGVGELFF.